This T cell receptor (beta chain) was recovered during a study of blood T cell repertoires in COVID-19. Study-level background: Italy, Spain and the United States were the sources of the convalescent and acute COVID-19 samples.

In the source study's methods: Reference gene primer amplification gave estimated nucleated cell counts. Clones were sequenced by immunoSEQ multiplex PCR, and TCRdb holds only the in-frame ones, with some missing. V and J calls and clone size follow that table, whereas D and trimming were derived from the DNA. The sample lists around 94,000 clones; 80% were seen once. Germline V gene sequence: CDR1 SGHTA, CDR2 FQGNSA. Unmatched junction bases numbered 5, after V lost 1 base and J lost 3 bases. This CDR3 region has 15 residues. Sequencing used peripheral blood. The clonotype was recovered from a human donor in a cohort sampled during active COVID-19. The gene calls are TRBV7-2 and TRBJ2-7; 8 bases line up with TRBD1. CDR3 DNA: TGTGCCAGCAGCTTAGGGGGACAGGTGAACTACGAGCAGTACTTC. It specifies CASSLGGQVNYEQYF.